Following are 3 T cell receptor beta chains from one sample sequenced in a study of blood T cell repertoires in COVID-19. Assay used: immunoSEQ multiplex PCR; TCRdb lists only in-frame clones, some missing. This table holds around 140,000 clones, about 91% found once. Sample: peripheral blood. The source of these receptors is a woman between 50 and 59 years old with acute or convalescent COVID-19.

The rearrangement links TRBV2 to TRBJ2-3, with 7 bases that match TRBD1. V trimming: 9 bases; J trimming: 3 bases; junction bases outside the gene matches: 15. The CDR3 has 16 amino acids. Germline-derived CDR1 and CDR2 are SNHLY and FYNNEI. The DNA for the CDR3 is TGTGCCAGTTTGCTACCCGACAGGGAAGGGACAGATACGCAGTATTTT. Encoded protein: CASLLPDREGTDTQYF.

V gene TRBV11-3 combines with J gene TRBJ2-2, with TRBD2 matching over 7 bases. The ends lost 0 bases at V and 7 bases at J; junction bases unmatched: 2. Germline V CDR1 and CDR2: SGHNT, YENEEA. The CDR3 has 14 residues. CDR3 loop: CASSLEGGIGELFF. The CDR3 nucleotides are TGTGCCAGCAGCTTAGAGGGAGGGATCGGGGAGCTGTTTTTT. Looking up the rest from reference TRBV11-3 and TRBJ2-2 gives the full variable domain: EAGVVQSPRYKIIEKKQPVAFWCNPISGHNTLYWYLQNLGQGPELLIRYENEEAVDDSQLPKDRFSAERLKGVDSTLKIQPAELGDSAVYLCASSLEGGIGELFFGEGSRLTVL.

This chain connects TRBV11-2 to TRBJ2-2; D uncertain. With 0 bases removed from V and 4 bases from J, the gap between germline ends came to 9 bases. This CDR3 is 15 amino acids long. Germline-derived CDR1 and CDR2 are SGHAT and FQNNGV. The DNA for the CDR3 is TGTGCCAGCAGCTTAGATCTGTCCAGCACCGGGGAGCTGTTTTTT. Translation gives CASSLDLSSTGELFF. The entire variable domain, with the rest obtained from reference TRBV11-2 and TRBJ2-2, is as follows: EAGVAQSPRYKIIEKRQSVAFWCNPISGHATLYWYQQILGQGPKLLIQFQNNGVVDDSQLPKDRFSAERLKGVDSTLKIQPAKLEDSAVYLCASSLDLSSTGELFFGEGSRLTVL.